The rows below give T cell receptor beta chains drawn from one sample of a study of blood T cell repertoires in COVID-19. Profiling relied on immunoSEQ multiplex PCR, and the TCRdb table lists in-frame clones only, not all of them. Counted here are about 160,000 clones, around 82% occurring once; the ten biggest clones make up over 15%. The sample consisted of PBMCs or T cells enriched from blood (not recorded which). The source of these receptors is a man in his 60s who had recovered from COVID-19. Both conserved end residues are trimmed from each CDR3. The D gene is left open where the match is weak.

j_gene	len	v_gene	d_gene	CDR3aa
TRBJ2-1	13	TRBV4-1	TRBD1	ASSQGPGGFNEQF
TRBJ1-1	13	TRBV6-6	TRBD1	ASSYSRAGGIDSV
TRBJ1-6	11	TRBV6-5	TRBD1	ASRLDRNSPLH
TRBJ2-1	15	TRBV14	TRBD2	ASSPLGLAGTYNEQF
TRBJ2-1	11	TRBV6-2/TRBV6-3	TRBD2	ASSPTAGGGQF
TRBJ2-7	12	TRBV19	.	ASSPDGGFSQQY
TRBJ1-2	12	TRBV4-1	.	ASSTRQVDYGYT
TRBJ1-3	12	TRBV28	TRBD1	ASGTASSGNTIY
TRBJ1-2	10	TRBV29-1	.	SAHTAPYGYT
TRBJ2-2	13	TRBV19	.	ASSIVGLSTGELF
TRBJ1-5	10	TRBV2	.	ASSAEQLAPS
TRBJ1-1	13	TRBV6-5	TRBD1	ASSYQRGRNTEAF
TRBJ1-6	14	TRBV5-1	.	ASSPLGIGGDSPLH
TRBJ1-5	13	TRBV28	.	ASRGTPVSNQPQH
TRBJ1-6	14	TRBV7-8	TRBD1	ASSLEGAANNSPLH
TRBJ2-3	15	TRBV5-4	TRBD1	ASSLVPQGAPTDTQY
TRBJ2-1	9	TRBV29-1	.	SVNPYGEQF
TRBJ1-1	13	TRBV25-1	TRBD1	ASSEWGQGGTEAF
TRBJ2-1	14	TRBV27	TRBD2	ASSVRQRGAYNEQF
TRBJ2-7	13	TRBV5-1	TRBD2	ASSQGLAHRDEQY
TRBJ2-3	12	TRBV9	.	ASSSRSYTDTQY
TRBJ2-2	14	TRBV10-3	TRBD2	AISESSSGNTGELF
TRBJ2-1	14	TRBV7-9	TRBD2	ASSLARASGNNEQF
TRBJ1-5	13	TRBV6-5	.	ASRLQYLSNQPQH
TRBJ2-3	13	TRBV6-5	.	ASSFSGLQEDTQY
TRBJ1-6	12	TRBV11-2	.	ASSLPSYNSPLH
TRBJ2-2	17	TRBV12-5	TRBD2	ASGLTLTSGRAHTGELF
TRBJ2-7	12	TRBV6-5	TRBD1	ASSPGTDVGEQY
TRBJ1-1	12	TRBV18	.	ASSPVSPNTEAF
TRBJ2-7	11	TRBV3-1/TRBV3-2	.	ASSPFSSSEQY
TRBJ2-7	9	TRBV20-1	TRBD2	SARLAIEQY
TRBJ1-1	14	TRBV10-3	.	AISERGWSMNTEAF
TRBJ2-7	12	TRBV19	TRBD2	ATKLAGGAYEQY
TRBJ1-2	12	TRBV11-2	.	ASSWTALNYGYT
TRBJ2-3	13	TRBV7-2	TRBD2	ASSPSSGNDDTQY
TRBJ2-2	12	TRBV6-5	TRBD1	ATTTGSNTGELF
TRBJ1-6	14	TRBV6-5	.	ASSYSFSLGSSPLH
TRBJ2-1	14	TRBV9	.	ASSVEGSPSYNEQF
TRBJ1-6	13	TRBV4-1	.	ASSQAEGAGFPLH